The present TCR beta chain was sequenced within a study of T-cell reconstitution after alpha-beta-depleted transplantation in children. The count of this clonotype is one. V was pared by 1 base and J by 8 bases, with 12 bases between. CDR3 size: 14 residues. The V gene's germline CDR1 is MNHEY and CDR2 SVGAGI. For TCRbeta, the library was prepared with unique molecular identifiers. TCRdb processed the PCR reads anew with MiXCR; each CDR3 protein has one entry. The top ten hold roughly a third of the sample, which has roughly 220,000 distinct CDR3 sequences, around 8.4% seen once. This receptor was taken from a male patient aged 2-9 years who had a stem cell transplant for acute myeloid leukemia, so the T cells may come from the graft donor. Specimen: PBMCs, mostly from graft donor cells, collected 360 days after TCRalphabeta/CD19-depleted stem cell transplant. The rearrangement uses TRBV6-5 and TRBJ2-1; D may be TRBD2 (5 bases). The CDR3 DNA reads TGTGCCAGCAGTTACTTGGGAGAGGAGGATGAGCAGTTCTTC. Amino acid sequence: CASSYLGEEDEQFF.